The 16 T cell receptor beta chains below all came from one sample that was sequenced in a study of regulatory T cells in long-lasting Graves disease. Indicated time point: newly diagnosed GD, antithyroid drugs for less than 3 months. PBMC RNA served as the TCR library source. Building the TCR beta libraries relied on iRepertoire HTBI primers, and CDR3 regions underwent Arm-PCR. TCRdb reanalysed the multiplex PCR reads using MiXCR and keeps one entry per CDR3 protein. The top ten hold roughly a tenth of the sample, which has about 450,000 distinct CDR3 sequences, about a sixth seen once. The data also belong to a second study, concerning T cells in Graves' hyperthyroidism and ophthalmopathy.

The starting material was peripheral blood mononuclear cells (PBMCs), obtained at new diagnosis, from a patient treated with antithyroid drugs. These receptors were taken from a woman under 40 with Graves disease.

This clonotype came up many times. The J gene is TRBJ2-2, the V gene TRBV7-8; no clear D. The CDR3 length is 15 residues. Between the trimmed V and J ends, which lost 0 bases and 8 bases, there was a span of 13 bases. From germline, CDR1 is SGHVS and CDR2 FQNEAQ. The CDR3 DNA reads TGTGCCAGCAGCTTAGCCACCCTTAATTGGGGGGAGCTGTTTTTT. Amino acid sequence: CASSLATLNWGELFF.

The CDR3 sequence is CASSVEEGDRGLLHEQYF. Here the CDR3 DNA reads TGTGCCAGCAGCGTAGAAGAGGGGGACAGGGGGCTGTTGCACGAGCAGTACTTC. The V gene is TRBV9, the J gene TRBJ2-7; 12 nucleotides match TRBD1. Germline loops: CDR1 SGDLS, CDR2 YYNGEE. CDR3 length: 18 amino acids. Trimming removed 0 bases from V and 5 bases from J; junction bases left unmatched: 12.

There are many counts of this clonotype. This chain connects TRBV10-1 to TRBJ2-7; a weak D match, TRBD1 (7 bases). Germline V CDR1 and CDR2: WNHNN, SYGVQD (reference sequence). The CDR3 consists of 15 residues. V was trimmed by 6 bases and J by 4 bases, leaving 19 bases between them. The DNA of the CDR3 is TGCGCCAGCAGCAGGACCGGGACAGCGGGTTACGAGCAGTACTTC. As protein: CASSRTGTAGYEQYF.

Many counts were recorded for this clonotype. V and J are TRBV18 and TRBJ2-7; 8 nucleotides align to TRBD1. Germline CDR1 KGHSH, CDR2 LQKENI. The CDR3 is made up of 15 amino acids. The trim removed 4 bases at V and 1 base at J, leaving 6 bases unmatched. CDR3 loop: CASSLDRGFSYEQYF. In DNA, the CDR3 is TGTGCCAGCTCACTCGACAGGGGATTTTCCTACGAGCAGTACTTC.

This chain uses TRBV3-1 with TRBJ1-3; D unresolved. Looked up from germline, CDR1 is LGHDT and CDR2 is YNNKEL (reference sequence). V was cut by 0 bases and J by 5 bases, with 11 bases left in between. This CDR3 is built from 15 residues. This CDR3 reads CASSQEGWGRNTIYF. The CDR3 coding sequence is TGTGCCAGCAGCCAAGAAGGTTGGGGAAGAAACACCATATATTTT. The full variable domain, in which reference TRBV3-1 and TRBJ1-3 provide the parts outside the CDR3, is DTAVSQTPKYLVTQMGNDKSIKCEQNLGHDTMYWYKQDSKKFLKIMFSYNNKELIINETVPNRFSPKSPDKAHLNLHINSLELGDSAVYFCASSQEGWGRNTIYFGEGSWLTVV.

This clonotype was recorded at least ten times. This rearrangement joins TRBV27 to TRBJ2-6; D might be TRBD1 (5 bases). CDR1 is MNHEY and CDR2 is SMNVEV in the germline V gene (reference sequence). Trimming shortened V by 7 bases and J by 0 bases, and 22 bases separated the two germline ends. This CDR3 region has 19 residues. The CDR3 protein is CASTRKPPGLNSGANVLTF. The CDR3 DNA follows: TGTGCCAGCACCAGAAAACCCCCAGGGCTCAACTCTGGGGCCAACGTCCTGACTTTC.

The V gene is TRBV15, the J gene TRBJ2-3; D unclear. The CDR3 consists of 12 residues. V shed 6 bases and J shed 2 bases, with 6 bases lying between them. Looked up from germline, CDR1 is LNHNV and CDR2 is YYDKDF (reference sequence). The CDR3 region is CATRADTDTQYF. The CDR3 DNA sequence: TGTGCCACCAGGGCCGACACAGATACGCAGTATTTT.

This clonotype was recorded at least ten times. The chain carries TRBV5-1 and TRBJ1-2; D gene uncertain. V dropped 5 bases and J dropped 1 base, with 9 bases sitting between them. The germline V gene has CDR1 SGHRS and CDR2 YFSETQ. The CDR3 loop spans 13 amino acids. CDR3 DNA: TGCGCCAGCAGTGCTACCCTTAACTATGGCTACACCTTC. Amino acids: CASSATLNYGYTF.

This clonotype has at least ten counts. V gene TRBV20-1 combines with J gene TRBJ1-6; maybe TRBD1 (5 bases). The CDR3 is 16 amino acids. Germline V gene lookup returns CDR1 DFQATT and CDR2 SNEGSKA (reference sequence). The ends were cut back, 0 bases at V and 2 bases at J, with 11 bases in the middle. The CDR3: CSARDLRGTYNSPLHF. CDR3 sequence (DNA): TGCAGTGCTAGAGATCTGCGGGGGACCTATAATTCACCCCTCCACTTT.

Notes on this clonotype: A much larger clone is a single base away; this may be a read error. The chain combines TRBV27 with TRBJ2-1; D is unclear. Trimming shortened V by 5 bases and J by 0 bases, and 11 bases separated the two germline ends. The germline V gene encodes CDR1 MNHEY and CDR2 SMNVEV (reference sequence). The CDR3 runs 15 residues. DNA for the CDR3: TGTGCCAGCAGTCCCAGAAGGAACTCCTACAATGAGCAGTTCTTC. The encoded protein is CASSPRRNSYNEQFF.

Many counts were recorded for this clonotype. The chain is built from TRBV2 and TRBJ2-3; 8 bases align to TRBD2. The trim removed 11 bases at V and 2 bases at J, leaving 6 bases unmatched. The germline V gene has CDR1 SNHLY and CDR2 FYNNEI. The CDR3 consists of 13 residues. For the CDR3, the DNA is TGTGCCGCCCCGGGACTAGACACAGATACGCAGTATTTT. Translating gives CAAPGLDTDTQYF.

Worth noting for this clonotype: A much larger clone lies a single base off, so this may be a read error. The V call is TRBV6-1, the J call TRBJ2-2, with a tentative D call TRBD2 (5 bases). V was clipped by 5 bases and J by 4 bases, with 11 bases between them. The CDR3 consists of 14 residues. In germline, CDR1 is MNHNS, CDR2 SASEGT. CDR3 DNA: TGTGCCAGCAGTCACGCCGCGGGCACCGGGGAGCTGTTTTTT. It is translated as CASSHAAGTGELFF.

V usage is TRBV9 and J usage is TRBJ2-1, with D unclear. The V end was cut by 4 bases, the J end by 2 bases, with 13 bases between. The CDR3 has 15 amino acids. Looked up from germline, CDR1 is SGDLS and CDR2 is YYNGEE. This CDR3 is CASSPRPAPYNEQFF. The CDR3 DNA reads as TGTGCCAGCAGCCCCCGACCAGCTCCCTACAATGAGCAGTTCTTC.

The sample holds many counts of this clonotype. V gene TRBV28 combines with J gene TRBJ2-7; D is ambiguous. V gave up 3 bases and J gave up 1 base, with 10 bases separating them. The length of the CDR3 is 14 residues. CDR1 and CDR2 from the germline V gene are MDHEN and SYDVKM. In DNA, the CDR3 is TGTGCCAGCAGTTTTGAGGAACCTTCCTACGAGCAGTACTTC. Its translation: CASSFEEPSYEQYF.

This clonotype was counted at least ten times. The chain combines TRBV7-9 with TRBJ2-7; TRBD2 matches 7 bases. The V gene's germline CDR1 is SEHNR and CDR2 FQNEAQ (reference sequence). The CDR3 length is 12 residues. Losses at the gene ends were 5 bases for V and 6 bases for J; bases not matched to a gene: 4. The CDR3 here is CASSAGRGEQYF. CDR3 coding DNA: TGTGCCAGCAGCGCGGGGAGGGGCGAGCAGTACTTC. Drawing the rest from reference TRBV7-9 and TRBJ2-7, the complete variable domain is DTGVSQNPRHKITKRGQNVTFRCDPISEHNRLYWYRQTLGQGPEFLTYFQNEAQLEKSRLLSDRFSAERPKGSFSTLEIQRTEQGDSAMYLCASSAGRGEQYFGPGTRLTVT.

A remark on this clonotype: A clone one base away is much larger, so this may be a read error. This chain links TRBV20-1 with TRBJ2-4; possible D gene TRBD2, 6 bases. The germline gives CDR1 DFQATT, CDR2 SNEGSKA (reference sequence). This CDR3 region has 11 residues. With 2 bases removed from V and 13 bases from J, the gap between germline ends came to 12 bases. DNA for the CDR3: TGCAGTGCTAGACTGGAGGGTGAGCAGTACTTC. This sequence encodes CSARLEGEQYF.